This note documents a single TCR beta chain sequence. This clonotype showed up just a few times. This receptor's antigen is unknown. No clone much larger than this one lies a single base away; base qualities are absent. These data come from a study of response to subunit inactivated influenza vaccine (dated 2018 in TCRdb). Describing the broader study: Deep quantitative T cell receptor repertoire profiling was used in the study to track responses to a trivalent subunit inactivated influenza vaccine.

The method was RT-PCR. The sequencer was an Illumina HiSeq 2500. The raw public reads went through TCRdb reprocessing: fastp at Q25, MiXCR clone calling, in-frame beta chains kept. Here each entry gathers all rows of one CDR3 protein and keeps the most common genes and DNA. Within this sample are roughly 540,000 distinct CDR3 sequences, with under 30% of them counted one time only. The ten largest clones capture 2.5% to 3% of the sample. Relative to germline, V is missing 4 bases and J is missing 15 bases, with 5 bases of the junction outside any gene match. Measured from the cysteine to the phenylalanine, the CDR3 is 13 residues long. CDR3 DNA is the only sequence kept; it has 39 bases, read in frame from the first base. From the germline V gene, CDR1 is SGHAT and CDR2 is FQNNGV. The full study reports these points: The authors suggested that each seasonal influenza vaccination may recruit only a limited number of new T cells.

The sample was also reused in another study, on T cells expressing NK-cell markers. The second study also describes: 5'RACE template switching, by which a universal primer site and unique molecular identifiers were added, was used to make TCR beta cDNA libraries. TCR beta-chain repertoires were profiled in sorted CD3+CD56+NKG2C+, CD3+CD56+NKG2C- and CD3+CD56-NKG2C+ T-cell subsets from fewer than 10 donors. Among the eight sequenced donors, seven were HCMV-seropositive and one was HCMV-seronegative. In several experiments an anti-gammadeltaTCR antibody was added to restrict sorting to alphabetaTCR-expressing T cells. For 5 or 6 donors, the dominant CD3+CD56+NKG2C+ clonotypes were among the top 10 CD8+ clonotypes and accounted for roughly 1.0-7.5% of CD8+ T cells. Those dominant clonotypes were again the most abundant among CD3+CD56-NKG2C+ cells in a few donors, at roughly 25-60.1%. Whether the expanded NKG2C-expressing T cell clones were specific for HCMV antigens remained unclear. All eight donors whose samples were sequenced were randomly selected healthy volunteers, three of them men and five women. HCMV-specific IgG was detected in serum with a commercial ELISA kit to determine HCMV serostatus. Ficoll density gradient centrifugation was used to isolate peripheral blood mononuclear cells from blood. Using Miltenyi isolation kits, CD4+ and CD8+ T cells were isolated from PBMC through magnetic immunoseparation. cDNA synthesis was primed from the TCR beta constant segment, followed by two successive PCR amplification steps. Sequencing of the libraries produced 2 x 150 bp reads on Illumina HiSeq 2000/2500, MiSeq or NextSeq. Reads were demultiplexed and grouped by UMI with MIGEC, and clonotypes were assembled and quantified with MiTCR. To remove erroneous sequences, TCR cDNA sequences were retained only when supported by two or more reads. The tcR package was used for downstream repertoire analysis, with clonotypes matched between fractions based on CDR3 nucleotide sequence plus V segment. VDJmatch was used to annotate antigen specificity against VDJdb, with one amino acid substitution in CDR3 allowed.

Specimen: CD4+ T cells sorted from PBMCs, collected 11 to 12 days after vaccination. The receptor chain draws on TRBV11-2 and TRBJ2-1, and TRBD2 aligns with 14 junction nucleotides. The source of this sequence is a man in his forties or fifties who received an inactivated influenza vaccine. Donor details come from another sample of the same person, matched by shared clones. The CDR3 sequence is CASSSGLAGGRFF. The nucleotide sequence is given as TGTGCCAGCAGCTCTGGACTAGCGGGGGGAAGGTTCTTC.